The next 30 T cell receptor beta chains were all read from a single sample in a study of regulatory T cells in long-lasting Graves disease (dated by TCRdb to about 2021). The time point label on this specimen signifies: newly diagnosed GD, antithyroid drugs for less than 3 months. For both TCR sequencing and RNA sequencing, RNA was extracted from PBMCs using TRIzol. The library was generated by multiplex PCR. Sequenced on an Illumina HiSeq 4000. iRepertoire HTBI primers and Arm-PCR amplification of CDR3 regions were used to construct TCR beta libraries. TCRdb reprocessing: public reads trimmed at Q25 with fastp, clones called with MiXCR, in-frame beta chains kept. Entries that share a CDR3 protein sequence are merged under the most common genes and DNA. This sample holds almost 450,000 distinct CDR3 sequences; about a sixth were observed only once. The leading ten clones occupy around a tenth of the sample.

The data were also submitted as part of a second study, on T cells in Graves' hyperthyroidism and ophthalmopathy.

Sample: peripheral blood mononuclear cells (PBMCs), taken at new diagnosis, from a patient treated with antithyroid drugs. These TCRs come from a woman between 25 and 40 years old with Graves disease. Donor details come from another sample of the same person, matched by shared clones.

In its sample, this clonotype was seen many times. The rearrangement uses TRBV27 and TRBJ2-3; D is perhaps TRBD1 or TRBD2 (5 bases each). CDR3 length: 16 residues. The ends were cut back, 6 bases at V and 3 bases at J, with 19 bases in the middle. Germline V gives CDR1 MNHEY, CDR2 SMNVEV (reference sequence). The DNA for the CDR3 is TGTGCCAGCAGAACTCGTGTTGTGTGGGGGACAGATACGCAGTATTTT. As protein: CASRTRVVWGTDTQYF.

Details on this clonotype: With only one base between it and a far larger clone, this is likely a read error. V is TRBV7-2 and J is TRBJ2-1; TRBD2 matches at 10 bases. The CDR3 consists of 15 residues. V shed 1 base, J shed 12 bases, and the junction held 9 bases outside the gene matches. Germline CDR1 and CDR2: SGHTA and FQGNSA. The CDR3 region has the DNA TGTGCCAGCAGCTTAGACCCAGCGGGAGGGCCTGGGCAGTTCTTC. Translating it yields CASSLDPAGGPGQFF.

The gene calls are TRBV12-3 or TRBV12-4 and TRBJ2-1; 11 bases are shared with TRBD2. The CDR3 spans 19 residues. With V trimmed by 6 bases and J by 0 bases, 13 bases remained unmatched. The CDR3 coding sequence is TGTGCCAGCAGGCGACTAGCGGGATACCAATCAAGCTCCTACAATGAGCAGTTCTTC. Encoded protein: CASRRLAGYQSSSYNEQFF.

With regard to this clonotype: This clone may be a read error of a much larger clone one base away. The chain has TRBV28 and TRBJ2-4, with a tentative D call TRBD2 (6 bases). The CDR3 is 17 residues long. V shed 0 bases and J shed 6 bases, with 18 bases lying between them. Germline V gives CDR1 MDHEN, CDR2 SYDVKM. The CDR3 here is CASSLWAWRAGGNIQYF. CDR3 coding DNA: TGTGCCAGCAGTTTATGGGCCTGGAGGGCGGGTGGAAACATTCAGTACTTC.

A few counts support this clonotype. The chain uses TRBV12-5 and TRBJ2-7; no clear D gene. The V gene lost 1 base and the J gene lost 2 bases, with 9 bases spanning the gap. The CDR3 is made up of 14 amino acids. Germline values: CDR1 LGHNT, CDR2 FRNRAP. Here the CDR3 DNA reads TGTGCTAGTGGTTTGGCGATGCCCCCCTACGAGCAGTACTTC. This gives the protein CASGLAMPPYEQYF.

This clonotype was observed many times. V gene TRBV5-1 combines with J gene TRBJ1-1; D may be TRBD1 (5 bases). The ends were cut back, 4 bases at V and 2 bases at J, with 9 bases in the middle. Germline assignment: CDR1 SGHRS and CDR2 YFSETQ. This CDR3 is built from 13 residues. The CDR3 region is CASSPGTNTEAFF. CDR3 DNA: TGCGCCAGCAGCCCCGGGACCAACACTGAAGCTTTCTTT. Variable domain in full (rest from reference TRBV5-1 and TRBJ1-1): KAGVTQTPRYLIKTRGQQVTLSCSPISGHRSVSWYQQTPGQGLQFLFEYFSETQRNKGNFPGRFSGRQFSNSRSEMNVSTLELGDSALYLCASSPGTNTEAFFGQGTRLTVV.

The chain combines TRBV15 with TRBJ2-1, with D uncertain. This CDR3 is 13 amino acids long. The ends were cut back, 4 bases at V and 8 bases at J, with 12 bases in the middle. Germline V gene sequence: CDR1 LNHNV, CDR2 YYDKDF (reference sequence). The CDR3 sequence is CATSNAVGYEQFF. The CDR3 DNA reads as TGTGCCACCAGCAACGCCGTTGGGTATGAGCAGTTCTTC.

This clonotype was seen at least ten times. This chain connects TRBV11-2 to TRBJ2-4, with TRBD1 matching 10 bases. The CDR3 is 19 residues long. Trimming at V came to 3 bases and at J to 1 base, leaving 12 bases not matched to a gene. The V gene's germline CDR1 is SGHAT and CDR2 FQNNGV. The CDR3 reads CASSFPTGGVDRAKNIQYF. Here the CDR3 DNA reads TGTGCCAGCAGCTTTCCGACAGGGGGCGTGGATAGGGCCAAAAACATTCAGTACTTC.

This clonotype has a count of ten or more. V usage is TRBV20-1 and J usage is TRBJ2-5; no reliable D call. V lost 1 base, J lost 2 bases, and 14 bases lay in between. This CDR3 comprises 15 residues. Germline V gives CDR1 DFQATT, CDR2 SNEGSKA (reference sequence). The CDR3 coding sequence is TGCAGTGCTAGAGGTCCGCAGATCCTACAAGAGACCCAGTACTTC. This sequence encodes CSARGPQILQETQYF.

This clonotype was seen a single time. At one boundary the junction diverges from the germline segment, which might be a read error. The rearrangement uses TRBV11-2 and TRBJ2-7, with D maybe TRBD2 (5 bases). The CDR3 runs 14 residues. The germline CDR1 and CDR2 sequences are SGHAT and FQNNGV. CDR3 sequence (DNA): TGCGCCAGCAGCCGTCGGGCAGAGGGCGGCGAGCAGTACTTC. Translated, it gives CASSRRAEGGEQYF.

This clonotype was counted ten times or more. V and J are TRBV2 and TRBJ2-1; D is undetermined. The germline V gene encodes CDR1 SNHLY and CDR2 FYNNEI. The CDR3 covers 13 residues. V shed 5 bases and J shed 4 bases, with 9 bases lying between them. The CDR3 DNA is TGTGCCAGCAGTAGGGAACGGTACAATGAGCAGTTCTTC. Encoded protein: CASSRERYNEQFF.

This clonotype was detected ten times or more. The chain employs TRBV12-3 or TRBV12-4 and TRBJ2-1; D uncertain. Trimming pared 6 bases from V and 6 bases from J, leaving 15 bases between. There are 14 residues in the CDR3. The CDR3 is CASSPNLAPNEQFF. CDR3 nucleotide sequence: TGTGCCAGCAGCCCTAACCTTGCCCCCAATGAGCAGTTCTTC.

A remark on this clonotype: A clone one base away is much larger, so this may be a read error. This chain uses TRBV6-2 or TRBV6-3 with TRBJ1-1; perhaps TRBD1 as D (6 bases). The V end was cut by 6 bases, the J end by 0 bases, with 14 bases between. CDR1 is MNHEY and CDR2 is SVGEGT in the germline V gene. The CDR3 is made up of 15 amino acids. CDR3 residues: CASRTNQGLNTEAFF. CDR3 nucleotides: TGTGCCAGCAGGACCAATCAGGGGTTGAACACTGAAGCTTTCTTT.

Notes on this clonotype: A read error is possible here, since a much larger clone lies one base away. The gene calls are TRBV11-2 and TRBJ2-1; D ambiguous. The CDR3 extends over 14 amino acids. Germline V gene sequence: CDR1 SGHAT, CDR2 FQNNGV. CDR3 sequence reads: CTSSYPDSGNEQFF. CDR3 nucleotides: TGTACCAGCAGTTACCCCGACTCGGGCAATGAGCAGTTCTTC. Full variable domain (missing parts from reference TRBV11-2 and TRBJ2-1): EAGVAQSPRYKIIEKRQSVAFWCNPISGHATLYWYQQILGQGPKLLIQFQNNGVVDDSQLPKDRFSAERLKGVDSTLKIQPAKLEDSAVYLCTSSYPDSGNEQFFGPGTRLTVL.

A note on this clonotype: Relative to the germline gene, one junction end is altered; a read error may explain this. The chain combines TRBV20-1 with TRBJ2-5; D remains ambiguous. Germline V lookup: CDR1 DFQATT, CDR2 SNEGSKA (reference sequence). This CDR3 is 14 amino acids long. CDR3: CGARVPGIQETQYF. CDR3 nucleotide sequence: TGCGGTGCTAGAGTCCCCGGAATCCAAGAGACCCAGTACTTC.

This clonotype was observed a handful of times. The chain has TRBV18 and TRBJ2-7, with a tentative D call TRBD2 (6 bases). Germline V gives CDR1 KGHSH, CDR2 LQKENI. V was shortened by 3 bases and J by 3 bases, with 15 bases between the two germline ends. This CDR3 contains 15 residues. In nucleotides, the CDR3 is TGTGCCAGCTCACCGGGGGACGGGAGTGTCTACGAGCAGTACTTC. Its translation: CASSPGDGSVYEQYF.

The V gene is TRBV5-1, the J gene TRBJ2-2; no definite D call. Trimming left V 0 bases short and J 4 bases short, with 7 bases between. This CDR3 has 14 amino acids. Germline values: CDR1 SGHRS, CDR2 YFSETQ. The DNA of the CDR3 is TGCGCCAGCAGCTTGGATGAGAGCACCGGGGAGCTGTTTTTT. This sequence encodes CASSLDESTGELFF.

Turning to this clonotype: A much larger clone lies one base from this, so it may be a read error. The chain couples TRBV7-6 to TRBJ2-2; D remains unclear. Germline V gives CDR1 SGHVS, CDR2 FNYEAQ. CDR3 size: 13 residues. Trimming removed 5 bases at V and 6 bases at J, with 10 bases between. In DNA form, the CDR3 reads TGTGCCAGCAGCCAACGGACGGCCGGGGAGCTGTTTTTT. This sequence encodes CASSQRTAGELFF.

This clonotype was observed at least ten times. The J gene is TRBJ2-3, the V gene TRBV13; no definite D call. Per germline, CDR1 PRHDT and CDR2 FYEKMQ (reference sequence). The CDR3 is 14 amino acids. V lost 7 bases and J lost 2, with 13 bases in between. CDR3 amino acids: CASTERSDTDTQYF. CDR3 DNA: TGTGCCAGCACCGAGAGGAGTGACACAGATACGCAGTATTTT.

The sample holds many counts of this clonotype. This sequence joins TRBV5-1 and TRBJ2-1; tentative D call: TRBD2 (5 bases). Trimming removed 4 bases at V and 5 bases at J, with 16 bases between. CDR3 size: 15 residues. Per germline, CDR1 SGHRS and CDR2 YFSETQ. The DNA for the CDR3 is TGCGCCAGCAGCAATGGCATTACTAGAGACAATGAGCAGTTCTTC. Its protein product is CASSNGITRDNEQFF.

This clonotype was seen repeatedly, ten times or more. This chain links TRBV27 with TRBJ2-7; D is unclear. Trimming took 5 bases from V and 5 from J, leaving 16 bases between them. Looked up from germline, CDR1 is MNHEY and CDR2 is SMNVEV (reference sequence). The CDR3 has 14 residues. In DNA form, the CDR3 reads TGTGCCAGCAGTACCCACCACCAAAAGCACGAGCAGTACTTC. Protein product: CASSTHHQKHEQYF.

This clonotype was detected only once. Just one base apart from a much larger clone, this may be a read error. The chain joins TRBV2 to TRBJ2-6; D uncertain. Germline V gene data show CDR1 as SNHLY and CDR2 as FYNNEI. This CDR3 is built from 15 residues. In DNA form, the CDR3 reads TGTGCCAGCAGTGACGGCAGGTCTGGGGTCAACGTCCTGACTTTC. The encoded protein is CASSDGRSGVNVLTF.

The chain employs TRBV3-1 and TRBJ1-2; TRBD1 matches 9 bases. Trimming took 4 bases from V and 8 from J; bases not matched to a gene: 8. The CDR3 sequence is 14 residues long. Germline V gene lookup returns CDR1 LGHDT and CDR2 YNNKEL (reference sequence). Here the CDR3 DNA reads TGTGCCAGCAGCCGGGGACAGGGAATGCAGGGCTACACCTTC. Translated: CASSRGQGMQGYTF.

Comments on this clonotype: At one of its ends the junction is not consistent with the germline gene, which may arise from a read error. J is TRBJ1-5 and V is TRBV28, with a tentative D call TRBD1 (5 bases). CDR1 MDHEN and CDR2 SYDVKM come from the germline V gene. The length of the CDR3 is 12 residues. CDR3 in DNA: TGTACCAGCAGTTTGGTGGGGGGTCCCCAGCATTTT. This sequence encodes CTSSLVGGPQHF.

This clonotype was observed a few times. The rearrangement links TRBV6-1 to TRBJ2-6; D assignment may be TRBD1 or TRBD2 (5 bases each). Trimming pared 8 bases from V and 2 bases from J, leaving 10 bases between. Germline lookup yields CDR1 MNHNS and CDR2 SASEGT. This CDR3 has 14 residues. The CDR3 nucleotides are TGTGCCAGCGGGGGTTTGACTGGGGCCAACGTCCTGACTTTC. It codes for CASGGLTGANVLTF.

The chain couples TRBV19 to TRBJ2-1; 8 positions agree with TRBD1. Germline-derived CDR1 and CDR2 are LNHDA and SQIVND (reference sequence). Trimming took 6 bases from V and 3 from J; bases not matched to a gene: 10. CDR3 length: 16 residues. Written as DNA, the CDR3 is TGTGCCAGTAGCATGACAGGGGAACCCCTCTACAATGAGCAGTTCTTC. This translates into CASSMTGEPLYNEQFF.

This clonotype has just a few counts. The chain carries TRBV20-1 and TRBJ2-4; D uncertain. The CDR3 has 14 amino acids. CDR1 and CDR2 from the germline V gene are DFQATT and SNEGSKA (reference sequence). Trimming took off 0 bases at V and 3 bases at J, with 9 bases between the two ends. CDR3 DNA sequence: TGCAGTGCTAGAGAGGAAGGCAGCAAAAACATTCAGTACTTC. Its protein is CSAREEGSKNIQYF.

This clonotype was found many times. This chain connects TRBV7-6 to TRBJ2-7; 9 bases agree with TRBD1. Per germline, CDR1 SGHVS and CDR2 FNYEAQ. The CDR3 covers 13 residues. V shed 4 bases and J 6 bases; nucleotides not matched to a gene: 4. CDR3 loop: CASSSVTGGEQYF. Written as DNA, the CDR3 is TGTGCCAGCAGCTCCGTGACAGGGGGCGAGCAGTACTTC.

There are a few counts of this clonotype. The rearrangement joins TRBV5-1 to TRBJ2-1; D possibly uses TRBD1 or TRBD2 (5 bases each). The CDR3 is 13 residues long. V was trimmed by 1 base and J by 9 bases, leaving 11 bases between them. CDR1 and CDR2 (germline): SGHRS, YFSETQ. In DNA form, the CDR3 reads TGCGCCAGCAGCTTGAGGGTCGGGACTGAGCAGTTCTTC. As protein: CASSLRVGTEQFF. Drawing the rest from reference TRBV5-1 and TRBJ2-1, the complete variable domain is KAGVTQTPRYLIKTRGQQVTLSCSPISGHRSVSWYQQTPGQGLQFLFEYFSETQRNKGNFPGRFSGRQFSNSRSEMNVSTLELGDSALYLCASSLRVGTEQFFGPGTRLTVL.

This clonotype was observed many times. The chain recombines TRBV7-2 with TRBJ2-7; 8 bases line up with TRBD1. Germline values: CDR1 SGHTA, CDR2 FQGNSA. V lost 4 bases to trimming and J lost 1 base; unmatched junction nucleotides: 6. The CDR3 loop spans 15 amino acids. The CDR3 is CASSSGQGRSYEQYF. The CDR3 bases are TGTGCCAGCAGCTCCGGACAGGGAAGGTCCTACGAGCAGTACTTC.